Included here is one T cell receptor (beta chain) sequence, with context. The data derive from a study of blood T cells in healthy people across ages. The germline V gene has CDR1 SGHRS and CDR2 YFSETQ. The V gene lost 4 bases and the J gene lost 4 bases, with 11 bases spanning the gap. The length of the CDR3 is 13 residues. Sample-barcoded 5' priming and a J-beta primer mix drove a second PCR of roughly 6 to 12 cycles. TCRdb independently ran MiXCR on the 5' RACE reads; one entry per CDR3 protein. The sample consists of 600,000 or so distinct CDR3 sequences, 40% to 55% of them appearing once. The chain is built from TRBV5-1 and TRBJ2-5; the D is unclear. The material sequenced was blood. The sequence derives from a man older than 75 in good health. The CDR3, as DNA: TGCGCCAGCAGCGCCCTGGTTGGAGAGACCCAGTACTTC. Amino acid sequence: CASSALVGETQYF. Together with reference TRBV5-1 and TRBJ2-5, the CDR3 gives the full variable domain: KAGVTQTPRYLIKTRGQQVTLSCSPISGHRSVSWYQQTPGQGLQFLFEYFSETQRNKGNFPGRFSGRQFSNSRSEMNVSTLELGDSALYLCASSALVGETQYFGPGTRLLVL.